These 10 T cell receptor beta chains came from one sample sequenced in a study of T cells in Graves' hyperthyroidism and ophthalmopathy. Researchers amplified the TCR beta CDR3 regions from RNA transcripts. Initially, a first-round RT-PCR of the TCR CDR3 employed the HTBI primer set. TCRdb re-called the multiplex PCR reads with MiXCR, one entry per CDR3 protein. The table has 730,000 or so distinct CDR3 sequences, about 19% seen once. Sequencing used blood. These TCRs come from a woman aged 50 to 60 with Graves' hyperthyroidism that later progressed to Graves' ophthalmopathy.

In this sample, this clonotype turned up many times. V and J are TRBV5-1 and TRBJ1-6; D may be TRBD1 (5 bases). The germline V and J ends were trimmed by 0 bases and 12 bases, with 19 bases remaining between them. Germline V gives CDR1 SGHRS, CDR2 YFSETQ. There are 16 residues in the CDR3. CDR3 loop: CASSLAVGQGGGPLHF. Written as DNA, the CDR3 is TGCGCCAGCAGCTTGGCCGTAGGTCAGGGTGGCGGACCCCTCCACTTT.

This clonotype was detected many times. The V call is TRBV18, the J call TRBJ2-3; D remains unclear. The germline CDR1 and CDR2 sequences are KGHSH and LQKENI. This CDR3 region has 14 residues. The V end lost 6 bases, the J end lost 0 bases, and 10 bases lay between the germline ends. The CDR3 nucleotides are TGTGCCAGCTCCCGAGTCTCTAGCACAGATACGCAGTATTTT. This encodes CASSRVSSTDTQYF.

This clonotype was counted a few times. V is TRBV4-1 and J is TRBJ2-7; no definite D call. The V gene's germline CDR1 is MGHRA and CDR2 YSYEKL. V was cut by 1 base and J by 2 bases, with 3 bases left in between. CDR3 size: 12 residues. The CDR3 spells CASSQAPYEQYF. CDR3 nucleotides: TGCGCCAGCAGCCAAGCGCCCTACGAGCAGTACTTC.

This chain joins TRBV14 and TRBJ2-3; tentatively, D is TRBD2 (6 bases). V was clipped by 3 bases and J by 2 bases, with 12 bases between them. There are 15 residues in the CDR3. Germline CDR1 SGHDN, CDR2 FVKESK. CDR3 DNA: TGTGCCAGCAGCCATGGCGGGGCTTACACAGATACGCAGTATTTT. Amino acids: CASSHGGAYTDTQYF.

This clonotype was seen ten or more times. The chain carries TRBV7-3 and TRBJ2-3; 12 bases map to TRBD2. The CDR3 is 16 amino acids. V trimming: 6 bases; J trimming: 2 bases; junction bases outside the gene matches: 6. Germline CDR1 is SGHTA and CDR2 is FQGTGA. The CDR3 DNA follows: TGTGCCAGCAGTCCCAGACTAGCGGGGGACACAGATACGCAGTATTTT. It encodes CASSPRLAGDTDTQYF.

The chain links TRBV27 to TRBJ2-3, with D perhaps assigned TRBD1 or TRBD2 (5 bases each). This CDR3 comprises 11 residues. The V gene's germline CDR1 is MNHEY and CDR2 SMNVEV (reference sequence). The V and J ends lost 7 bases and 8 bases respectively, with 10 bases between them. The chain's CDR3 is CASTWGSTQYF. Here the CDR3 DNA reads TGTGCCAGCACCTGGGGGTCTACGCAGTATTTT.

The chain is built from TRBV9 and TRBJ1-4; D unclear. The V end lost 0 bases, the J end lost 8 bases, and 11 bases lay between the germline ends. This CDR3 region has 14 residues. Germline V gene lookup returns CDR1 SGDLS and CDR2 YYNGEE. CDR3 region: CASSVEAGREKLFF. The CDR3 nucleotides are TGTGCCAGCAGCGTAGAGGCAGGACGCGAAAAACTGTTTTTT.

In the case of this clonotype: This sequence may be a read error, since a much larger clone differs from it by one base. V usage is TRBV3-1 and J usage is TRBJ1-5, with 10 positions matching TRBD1. Trimming at V came to 4 bases and at J to 6 bases, leaving 15 bases not matched to a gene. CDR1 and CDR2 (germline): LGHDT, YNNKEL (reference sequence). CDR3 length: 18 amino acids. The CDR3 bases are TGTGCCAGCAGCCTAGCCGGGACAGGGGAGTATGGCAGTCAGCCCCAGCATTTT. Translation: CASSLAGTGEYGSQPQHF.

A few counts support this clonotype. This sequence joins TRBV30 and TRBJ1-3, with a tentative D call TRBD1 (5 bases). The CDR3 spans 15 residues. CDR1 and CDR2 (germline): GTSNPN, SVGIG (reference sequence). The germline V and J ends were trimmed by 0 bases and 6 bases, with 15 bases remaining between them. As DNA, the CDR3 is TGTGCCTGGAGTGTCGGCACCGGAGGACAAAACACCATATATTTT. Translation: CAWSVGTGGQNTIYF. Complete variable domain (other parts from reference TRBV30 and TRBJ1-3): SQTIHQWPATLVQPVGSPLSLECTVEGTSNPNLYWYRQAAGRGLQLLFYSVGIGQISSEVPQNLSASRPQDRQFILSSKKLLLSDSGFYLCAWSVGTGGQNTIYFGEGSWLTVV.

The V gene is TRBV2, the J gene TRBJ1-1; 7 nucleotides line up with TRBD1. Unmatched junction bases numbered 7, after V lost 7 bases and J lost 8 bases. CDR1 and CDR2 from the germline V gene are SNHLY and FYNNEI. The CDR3 is made up of 12 amino acids. CDR3 in amino acids: CASNHRQGEAFF. CDR3 nucleotide sequence: TGTGCCAGCAACCACAGACAGGGCGAAGCTTTCTTT.